This T cell receptor beta chain was sequenced for a study of identical twins. Each CDR3 protein gets one entry after TCRdb re-called the 5' RACE reads with MiXCR. The sample lists approximately 630,000 distinct CDR3 sequences, just over 7% occurring once. The CDR3 contains 14 residues. J lost 0 bases, V lost 7 bases, and 5 bases had no gene match. Germline V gene sequence: CDR1 MNHEY, CDR2 SVGAGI. The sample holds a few counts of this clonotype. Antigen specificity is unknown. Points from the study as a whole: There were fewer insertions in abundant cord blood beta clonotypes, but memory repertoires showed no such pattern. Out-of-frame beta sequences exhibited a weaker degree of excess twin sharing. The same donors were not followed; conclusions instead depended on cross-sectional statistical analysis.

The sample was also reused in another study, on yellow fever vaccine responses in identical twins.

The chain carries TRBV6-5 and TRBJ1-1; 7 bases are a match to TRBD1. Material for sequencing was PBMCs. The receptor's source is a woman younger than 35 in good health. The chain's CDR3 is CASIKTGLNTEAFF. Written as DNA, the CDR3 is TGTGCCAGCATTAAGACAGGGTTGAACACTGAAGCTTTCTTT.